This T cell receptor (beta chain) was identified in a study of shared clonotypes between healthy human individuals. Data came from immunoSEQ multiplex PCR; TCRdb stores just in-frame clones and leaves some out. Of more than 850,000 clones listed, around 82% are singletons. The CDR3 has 15 amino acids. V lost 2 bases and J lost 5; bases outside the gene matches: 7. CDR1 and CDR2 from the germline V gene are SGHAT and FQNNGV. Into CD45RA+ naive and CD45RA-negative memory subsets, the CD4+ cells were split. This TCR came from a man aged 18 to 29 in good health. Some clones in this sample may be carry-over from other donors' samples. This rearrangement joins TRBV11-2 to TRBJ2-3, with TRBD2 matching 7 bases. What was sequenced was memory CD4+ T cells from PBMCs. The subset was: CD45RA-negative fraction. DNA of the CDR3: TGTGCCAGCAGCTTACGCGCGGGAGAGGTAGATACGCAGTATTTT. Its translation is CASSLRAGEVDTQYF.